Given below is one TCR beta chain in context. As yet, its antigen is unknown. The data originate from a study of cytomegalovirus exposure and HLA in healthy donors. Sequencing used immunoSEQ multiplex PCR; TCRdb keeps in-frame clones, though not all of them. The sample yields 350,000 or so clones, about nine tenths seen once. The donors were in the roughly 110-subject validation cohort, distinct from the roughly 700-subject first cohort. The V and J ends lost 5 bases and 4 bases respectively, with 17 bases between them. The CDR3 consists of 15 residues. CDR1 is SQVTM and CDR2 is ANQGSEA in the germline V gene. Study-wide results and caveats: Among TCR beta chains, those listed as cytomegalovirus-associated numbered roughly 150.

Sequenced material: PBMCs. The V call is TRBV29-1, the J call TRBJ2-2, with D uncertain. The clonotype originates from a woman between 18 and 29 years old in good health and CMV-seronegative. The CDR3 region is CSVQNSRSGTGELFF. As DNA, the CDR3 is TGCAGCGTTCAAAATTCTAGGTCGGGCACCGGGGAGCTGTTTTTT.